This entry lists 29 T cell receptor beta chains sequenced from one sample in a study of T cells in Graves' hyperthyroidism and ophthalmopathy. Authors of the study amplified TCR beta CDR3 regions from RNA transcripts. HTBI primers drove first-round RT-PCR of the TCR CDR3. TCRdb redid the calling of the multiplex PCR reads with MiXCR, one entry per CDR3 protein. The table shows around 350,000 distinct CDR3 sequences, with 15% to 20% occurring only once. Sequencing was performed on blood. These receptors came from a woman aged 18-29 years with Graves' hyperthyroidism.

Many counts were recorded for this clonotype. This chain links TRBV6-5 with TRBJ1-5, with D unclear. Trimming cost V 0 bases and J 0 bases, with 9 bases left between them. This CDR3 has 16 residues. The germline V gene encodes CDR1 MNHEY and CDR2 SVGAGI. The CDR3 DNA reads as TGTGCCAGCAGTTACTCGAAAGCTTATAGCAATCAGCCCCAGCATTTT. This gives the protein CASSYSKAYSNQPQHF.

The V call is TRBV5-1, the J call TRBJ2-2; D is ambiguous. V lost 2 bases to trimming and J lost 3 bases, with 5 bases between them. The germline gives CDR1 SGHRS, CDR2 YFSETQ. The length of the CDR3 is 13 residues. CDR3 protein: CASSFSYTGELFF. In DNA form, the CDR3 reads TGCGCCAGCAGCTTTTCTTACACCGGGGAGCTGTTTTTT.

This clonotype was seen repeatedly, ten times or more. The rearrangement uses TRBV7-6 and TRBJ2-6; D not resolved. The germline V and J ends were trimmed by 2 bases and 4 bases, with 21 bases remaining between them. The CDR3 runs 19 residues. Germline V gene sequence: CDR1 SGHVS, CDR2 FNYEAQ. The CDR3 DNA reads TGTGCCAGCAGCTTAATGGTCTCTGCCCTGGCCACCGGGGCCAACGTCCTGACTTTC. Its translation: CASSLMVSALATGANVLTF.

A word on this clonotype: A much larger clonotype is one base distant, so this may be a read error. This rearrangement joins TRBV24-1 to TRBJ1-2; no firm D call. CDR3 size: 11 residues. Between the trimmed V and J ends, which lost 4 bases and 10 bases, there was a span of 9 bases. The germline CDR1 and CDR2 sequences are KGHDR and SFDVKD. This CDR3 reads CATSDPGDYTF. CDR3 DNA sequence: TGTGCCACCAGTGACCCCGGAGACTACACCTTC.

The chain employs TRBV5-5 and TRBJ1-1, with TRBD1 identical over 7 bases. J lost 4 bases, V lost 1 base, and 1 base had no gene match. Germline CDR1 reads SGHKS; CDR2 reads YYEKEE (reference sequence). The CDR3 runs 13 residues. The CDR3: CASSLYRGTEAFF. CDR3 nucleotides: TGTGCCAGCAGCTTGTACAGGGGCACTGAAGCTTTCTTT. The whole variable domain, filled in from reference TRBV5-5 and TRBJ1-1, reads DAGVTQSPTHLIKTRGQQVTLRCSPISGHKSVSWYQQVLGQGPQFIFQYYEKEERGRGNFPDRFSARQFPNYSSELNVNALLLGDSALYLCASSLYRGTEAFFGQGTRLTVV.

The sample holds many counts of this clonotype. The chain couples TRBV12-3 or TRBV12-4 to TRBJ2-7; 8 bases align to TRBD2. The CDR3 is 14 residues long. The junction had 6 bases not matched to a gene; V was cut back by 6 bases and J by 2 bases. This chain's CDR3 is CASSSPGGAYEQYF. The CDR3 bases are TGTGCCAGCAGCTCCCCGGGGGGGGCCTACGAGCAGTACTTC.

This clonotype was counted at least ten times. The chain recombines TRBV6-5 with TRBJ1-2; no reliable D call. The CDR3 is 12 amino acids. The germline V and J ends were trimmed by 2 bases and 7 bases, with 8 bases remaining between them. Germline assignment: CDR1 MNHEY and CDR2 SVGAGI. This chain's CDR3 is CASSYLPGGYTF. The CDR3 DNA is TGTGCCAGCAGTTACCTGCCAGGTGGCTACACCTTC.

This chain links TRBV27 with TRBJ2-7; D is uncertain. The V end lost 6 bases, the J end lost 8 bases, and 17 bases lay between the germline ends. This CDR3 contains 13 residues. Germline CDR1 is MNHEY and CDR2 is SMNVEV (reference sequence). The CDR3 DNA follows: TGTGCCAGCAGCCCCAACTCTATTTCGAAGCAGTACTTC. It translates to CASSPNSISKQYF.

Ten or more counts support this clonotype. This chain links TRBV19 with TRBJ1-2; 8 bases agree with TRBD1. V dropped 2 bases and J dropped 13; count of bases not matched to a gene: 9. Germline V lookup: CDR1 LNHDA, CDR2 SQIVND (reference sequence). The CDR3 length is 13 residues. The DNA of the CDR3 is TGTGCCAGTAGTATAATTTCTGGACAGGGTGCCACCTTC. This sequence encodes CASSIISGQGATF.

The sample holds many counts of this clonotype. The chain is built from TRBV12-3 or TRBV12-4 and TRBJ1-3, with D perhaps matching TRBD1 (5 bases). V gave up 6 bases and J gave up 4 bases, with 13 bases separating them. This CDR3 comprises 14 residues. The DNA for the CDR3 is TGTGCCAGCAGGGGGGGACGGAGAGGAAACACCATATATTTT. It translates to CASRGGRRGNTIYF.

This clonotype was seen many times. V is TRBV12-3 or TRBV12-4 and J is TRBJ1-5; D not certain. The CDR3 sequence is 13 residues long. V gave up 5 bases and J gave up 3 bases, with 8 bases separating them. The CDR3, as DNA: TGTGCCAGCAGTCTCTCCTCCAATCAGCCCCAGCATTTT. The encoded protein is CASSLSSNQPQHF.

This clonotype occurred many times. The genes are TRBV12-3 or TRBV12-4 and TRBJ1-2; a weak D match, TRBD1 (5 bases). The CDR3 totals 16 residues. V was pared by 5 bases and J by 2 bases, with 18 bases between. The CDR3 spells CASSPYRRVSNYGYTF. The CDR3 nucleotides are TGTGCCAGCAGTCCCTACCGCAGGGTGTCAAACTATGGCTACACCTTC.

This clonotype came up many times. The chain couples TRBV6-1 to TRBJ1-2; no definite D call. Trimming removed 6 bases at V and 0 bases at J, with 11 bases between. This CDR3 spans 14 amino acids. Germline CDR1 MNHNS, CDR2 SASEGT. This chain's CDR3 is CASRPTGSNYGYTF. The CDR3 bases are TGTGCCAGCAGGCCGACCGGTTCTAACTATGGCTACACCTTC.

This clonotype was detected ten times or more. This chain joins TRBV7-9 and TRBJ2-6, with D unclear. The CDR3 is 19 amino acids. The germline gives CDR1 SEHNR, CDR2 FQNEAQ (reference sequence). Trimming stripped 3 bases from V and 0 bases from J, with 18 bases between. The CDR3: CASSFGITRTPSGANVLTF. The CDR3 nucleotides are TGTGCCAGCAGCTTTGGGATCACCCGCACTCCCTCTGGGGCCAACGTCCTGACTTTC.

Many counts were recorded for this clonotype. The chain combines TRBV6-5 with TRBJ1-5, with a weak D call TRBD1 (5 bases). CDR1 and CDR2 (germline): MNHEY, SVGAGI. V was clipped by 5 bases and J by 4 bases, with 9 bases between them. The CDR3 extends over 13 amino acids. CDR3 sequence: CASSQRGNQPQHF. CDR3 coding DNA: TGTGCCAGCAGTCAGCGGGGGAATCAGCCCCAGCATTTT.

This clonotype occurred many times. The V call is TRBV20-1, the J call TRBJ2-7, with 7 bases lining up with TRBD1. J gave up 2 bases and V 1 base, and 5 bases lay outside the gene matches. The CDR3 is 14 amino acids. Germline V lookup: CDR1 DFQATT, CDR2 SNEGSKA (reference sequence). The CDR3 spells CSARAPGQPYEQYF. As DNA, the CDR3 is TGCAGTGCTAGAGCTCCGGGACAGCCCTACGAGCAGTACTTC.

This clonotype was observed many times. The CDR3, as DNA: TGTGCCAGCAGACTACAGGGCCGGAACACTGAAGCTTTCTTT. This sequence encodes CASRLQGRNTEAFF. The chain has TRBV12-3 or TRBV12-4 and TRBJ1-1; D possibly corresponds to TRBD1 (6 bases). Trimming cost V 6 bases and J 1 base, with 12 bases left between them. The CDR3 extends over 14 amino acids.

In its sample, this clonotype was seen many times. This chain uses TRBV12-3 or TRBV12-4 with TRBJ2-3; 7 bases map to TRBD1. The CDR3 is 15 residues long. V lost 5 bases, J lost 4 bases, and 9 bases stayed unmatched. The CDR3 is CASSPHRGRADTQYF. The CDR3 nucleotides are TGTGCCAGCAGTCCCCACAGGGGTAGGGCAGATACGCAGTATTTT.

Many counts were recorded for this clonotype. The rearrangement joins TRBV18 to TRBJ1-2, with TRBD1 identical over 7 bases. CDR1 and CDR2 (germline): KGHSH, LQKENI. CDR3 size: 13 residues. Trimming removed 2 bases from V and 7 bases from J; junction bases left unmatched: 4. The CDR3 sequence is CASSPGTVAGYTF. CDR3 nucleotide sequence: TGTGCCAGCTCACCAGGGACAGTAGCTGGCTACACCTTC.

This clonotype was seen ten or more times. The chain couples TRBV19 to TRBJ2-5; D may be TRBD1 (7 bases). The CDR3 covers 16 residues. Germline V gene lookup returns CDR1 LNHDA and CDR2 SQIVND (reference sequence). V gave up 3 bases and J gave up 4 bases, with 18 bases separating them. The CDR3 loop is CASSIHRGGMGETQYF. In DNA form, the CDR3 reads TGTGCCAGTAGTATCCACAGGGGCGGGATGGGAGAGACCCAGTACTTC.

This clonotype was observed many times. The V gene is TRBV6-1, the J gene TRBJ1-5, with a weak D call TRBD1 (5 bases). The germline V gene has CDR1 MNHNS and CDR2 SASEGT. The CDR3 runs 18 residues. V shed 2 bases and J shed 6 bases, with 23 bases lying between them. CDR3 sequence (DNA): TGTGCCAGCAGTGAAAGGGCGGCCGCTTACCAGGGAGGTCAGCCCCAGCATTTT. Amino acids: CASSERAAAYQGGQPQHF.

This clonotype was observed at least ten times. The chain links TRBV30 to TRBJ1-2; no firm D call. Trimming took 5 bases from V and 4 from J, leaving 14 bases between them. The germline gives CDR1 GTSNPN, CDR2 SVGIG (reference sequence). The CDR3 loop spans 13 amino acids. CDR3 loop: CAWRGVQTYGYTF. DNA for the CDR3: TGTGCCTGGCGAGGCGTTCAGACCTATGGCTACACCTTC.

This clonotype was recorded many times. V is TRBV15 and J is TRBJ2-5; D gene ambiguous. CDR1 and CDR2 (germline): LNHNV, YYDKDF (reference sequence). V lost 0 bases and J 6 bases, leaving 11 bases between the germline ends. There are 14 residues in the CDR3. The CDR3 loop is CATSRDRQKKTQYF. The CDR3 DNA is TGTGCCACCAGCAGAGATCGTCAGAAAAAGACCCAGTACTTC.

This clonotype has ten or more counts. The chain has TRBV6-2 or TRBV6-3 and TRBJ1-5, with D unresolved. Germline CDR1 reads MNHEY; CDR2 reads SVGEGT. The CDR3 spans 14 residues. V lost 0 bases to trimming and J lost 6 bases, with 9 bases between them. The CDR3 DNA follows: TGTGCCAGCAGTTACTCGGTGATGGCTCAGCCCCAGCATTTT. This codes for CASSYSVMAQPQHF.

This clonotype was seen many times. As DNA, the CDR3 is TGCAGTGAATCTAGCGGGGGGGCCAGCTCCTACAATGAGCAGTTCTTC. It specifies CSESSGGASSYNEQFF. The gene calls are TRBV20-1 and TRBJ2-1, with TRBD2 matching over 12 bases. After removal of 7 bases from V and 0 bases from J, the junction contained 7 bases not matched to a gene. The CDR3 loop spans 16 amino acids. Looked up from germline, CDR1 is DFQATT and CDR2 is SNEGSKA (reference sequence).

There are many counts of this clonotype. The V and J genes are TRBV20-1 and TRBJ2-7; perhaps TRBD2 as D (6 bases). This CDR3 has 15 amino acids. The V gene lost 0 bases and the J gene lost 3 bases, with 15 bases spanning the gap. Germline CDR1 and CDR2: DFQATT and SNEGSKA (reference sequence). The CDR3 sequence is CSARDGSSGLYEQYF. CDR3 in DNA: TGCAGTGCTAGAGATGGATCGAGCGGGCTCTACGAGCAGTACTTC.

There are many counts of this clonotype. The V and J genes are TRBV6-5 and TRBJ1-2, with D hard to call. Trimming pared 8 bases from V and 8 bases from J, leaving 21 bases between. This CDR3 spans 14 amino acids. Germline V gives CDR1 MNHEY, CDR2 SVGAGI. The CDR3 nucleotides are TGTGCCAGCTCAAAAGTGGGCGGAGTCCCCGGCTACACCTTC. Its protein product is CASSKVGGVPGYTF.

This clonotype was picked up many times. The junction and the germline gene differ at one end; a read error may be behind it. This chain links TRBV28 with TRBJ2-5, with 7 nucleotides matching TRBD1. Germline V gene lookup returns CDR1 MDHEN and CDR2 SYDVKM. This CDR3 spans 14 amino acids. The CDR3: CASSFDRAREAQYF. In nucleotides, the CDR3 is TGTGCCAGCAGTTTCGACAGGGCAAGAGAGGCCCAGTACTTC.

This clonotype has ten or more counts. The chain is built from TRBV7-3 and TRBJ1-1; the D is unclear. Germline lookup yields CDR1 SGHTA and CDR2 FQGTGA. The CDR3 totals 13 residues. Trimming removed 2 bases from V and 5 bases from J, with 9 bases in between. CDR3 loop: CASSLFGRTEAFF. The CDR3 DNA reads TGTGCCAGCAGCTTATTCGGACGTACTGAAGCTTTCTTT.